This record covers a single TCR beta chain. Its antigen remains undetermined. There are no base qualities to consult, and no much larger clone falls within one base. The entry originates in a study of T cell changes during pregnancy in multiple sclerosis (dated by TCRdb to the late 2010s). Looking at the study overall: Changes in the T cell repertoire over the course of pregnancy were examined in this study in women with multiple sclerosis.

CDR1 and CDR2 are drawn from the germline V gene: SGHVS, FNYEAQ. Measured from the cysteine to the phenylalanine, the CDR3 is 13 residues long. Of the read, only the CDR3 DNA is kept; its 39 bases are in frame from base 1. Between the V and J ends, shortened by 2 bases and 11 bases respectively, the junction contains 15 bases. The method was the immunoSEQ multiplex PCR assay. Here the immuneACCESS table is served through TCRdb, limited to in-frame sequences with V and J called. Missing clones are a known gap in these copies; in checked studies unresolved V genes cover under half, and the rest lacks a known reason. The sample table contains around 56,000 clones; only one count was recorded for 89% of them. The ten largest clones add up to approximately 1.7% of the sample.

The sequence was collected from a female donor with multiple sclerosis, enrolled in a pregnancy study. The input for sequencing was peripheral blood, taken after pregnancy. The sequence links TRBV7-6 to TRBJ1-1, with a tentative D gene TRBD1 over 5 matching bases. This receptor carries the CDR3 CASSLLPSGGAFF. The nucleotide sequence reads as follows: TGTGCCAGCAGCTTACTTCCCTCTGGGGGGGCTTTCTTT.